Below, one T cell receptor beta chain is given with its context. Its specificity is unknown. Different DNA sequences within this sample yield the same CDR3. The V gene lost 0 bases and the J gene lost 0 bases, with 7 bases spanning the gap. This CDR3 has 15 residues. Germline assignment: CDR1 SGHTA and CDR2 FQGTGA. As the sequencing template, cDNA was produced by extracting RNA and reverse transcribing it. Assay used: immunoSEQ multiplex PCR; TCRdb lists only in-frame clones, some missing. Of around 160,000 clones detected, 85% to 90% appear once; the ten largest clones hold more than 12%. This sample is part of a study of CD8+ T cells in alopecia areata. Study results and caveats: Elevated clonality characterized lesional scalp relative to normal scalp, particularly in alopecia totalis/universalis. Patients shared TCRs less clearly than mice did, possibly owing to HLA.

The investigators collected lesional scalp punch biopsies and peripheral blood from alopecia areata patients. The chain carries TRBV7-3 and TRBJ2-3; D possibly corresponds to TRBD1 (6 bases). Specimen: CD8+ T cells sorted from blood, collected at week 0. The TCR originated in a human donor with alopecia areata. CDR3: CASSLTGASTDTQYF. The CDR3 DNA sequence: TGTGCCAGCAGCTTAACGGGGGCCAGCACAGATACGCAGTATTTT.